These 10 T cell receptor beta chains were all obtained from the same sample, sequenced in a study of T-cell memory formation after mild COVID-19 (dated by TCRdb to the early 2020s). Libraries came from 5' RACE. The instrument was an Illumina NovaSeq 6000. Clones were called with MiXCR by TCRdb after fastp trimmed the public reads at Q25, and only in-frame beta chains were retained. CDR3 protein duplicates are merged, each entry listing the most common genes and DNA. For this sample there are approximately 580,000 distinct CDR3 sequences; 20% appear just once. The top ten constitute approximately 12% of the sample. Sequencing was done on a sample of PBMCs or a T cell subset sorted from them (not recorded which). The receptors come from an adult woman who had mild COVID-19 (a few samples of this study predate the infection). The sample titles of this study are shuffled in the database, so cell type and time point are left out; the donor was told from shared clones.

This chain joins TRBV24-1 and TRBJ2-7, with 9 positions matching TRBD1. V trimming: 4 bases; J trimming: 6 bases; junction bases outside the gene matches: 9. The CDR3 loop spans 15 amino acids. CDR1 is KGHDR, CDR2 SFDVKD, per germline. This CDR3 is CATSDPRDRAGEQYF. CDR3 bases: TGTGCCACCAGTGACCCCCGGGACAGGGCGGGCGAGCAGTACTTC.

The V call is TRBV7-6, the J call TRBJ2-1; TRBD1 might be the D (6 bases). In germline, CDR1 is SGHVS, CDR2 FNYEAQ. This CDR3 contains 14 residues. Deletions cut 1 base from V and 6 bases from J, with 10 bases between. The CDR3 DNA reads TGTGCCAGCAGCTTAGGGGGGCGGGCCAATGAGCAGTTCTTC. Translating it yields CASSLGGRANEQFF.

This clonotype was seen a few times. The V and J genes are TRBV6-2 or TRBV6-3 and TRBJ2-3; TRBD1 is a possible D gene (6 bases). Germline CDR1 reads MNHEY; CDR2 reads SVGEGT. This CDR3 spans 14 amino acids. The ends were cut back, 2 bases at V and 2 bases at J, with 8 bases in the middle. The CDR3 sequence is CASSYGQITDTQYF. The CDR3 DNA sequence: TGTGCCAGCAGTTACGGACAGATCACAGATACGCAGTATTTT.

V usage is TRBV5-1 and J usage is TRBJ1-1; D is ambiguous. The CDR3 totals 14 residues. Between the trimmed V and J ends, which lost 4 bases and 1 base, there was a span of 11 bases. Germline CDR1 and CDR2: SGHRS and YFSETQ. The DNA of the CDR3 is TGCGCCAGCAGCCCCCGGAGCACGAACACTGAAGCTTTCTTT. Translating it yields CASSPRSTNTEAFF.

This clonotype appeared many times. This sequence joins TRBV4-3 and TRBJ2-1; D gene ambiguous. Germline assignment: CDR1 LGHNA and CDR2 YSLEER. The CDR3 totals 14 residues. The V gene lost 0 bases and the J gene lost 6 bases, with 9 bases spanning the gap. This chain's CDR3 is CASSQDYPRNEQFF. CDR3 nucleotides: TGCGCCAGCAGCCAAGATTACCCCCGCAATGAGCAGTTCTTC.

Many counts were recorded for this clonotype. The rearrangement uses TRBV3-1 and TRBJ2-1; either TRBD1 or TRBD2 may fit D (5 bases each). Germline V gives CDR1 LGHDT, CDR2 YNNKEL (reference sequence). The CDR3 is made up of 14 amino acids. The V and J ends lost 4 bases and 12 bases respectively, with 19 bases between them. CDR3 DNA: TGTGCCAGCAGCCCGTCCCGGGACGCGGTCGGGCAGTTCTTC. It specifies CASSPSRDAVGQFF.

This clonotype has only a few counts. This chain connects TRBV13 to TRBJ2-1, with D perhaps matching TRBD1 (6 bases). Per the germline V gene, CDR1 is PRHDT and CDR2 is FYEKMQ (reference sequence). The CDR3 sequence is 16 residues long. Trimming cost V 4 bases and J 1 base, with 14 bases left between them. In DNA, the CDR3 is TGTGCCAGCAGCTCCTTTCGACAGGCTTCCTACAATGAGCAGTTCTTC. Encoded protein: CASSSFRQASYNEQFF.

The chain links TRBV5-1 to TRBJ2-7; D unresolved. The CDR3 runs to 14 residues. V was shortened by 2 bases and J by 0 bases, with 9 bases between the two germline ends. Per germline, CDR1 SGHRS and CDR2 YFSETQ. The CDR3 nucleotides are TGCGCCAGCAGCTTTCCTACAGCCTCCTACGAGCAGTACTTC. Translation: CASSFPTASYEQYF.

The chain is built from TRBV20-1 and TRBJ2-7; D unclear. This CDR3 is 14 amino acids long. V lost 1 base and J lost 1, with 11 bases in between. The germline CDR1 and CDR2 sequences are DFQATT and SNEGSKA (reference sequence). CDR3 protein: CSARATPTSYEQYF. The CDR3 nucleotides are TGCAGTGCTAGAGCGACTCCAACTTCCTACGAGCAGTACTTC.

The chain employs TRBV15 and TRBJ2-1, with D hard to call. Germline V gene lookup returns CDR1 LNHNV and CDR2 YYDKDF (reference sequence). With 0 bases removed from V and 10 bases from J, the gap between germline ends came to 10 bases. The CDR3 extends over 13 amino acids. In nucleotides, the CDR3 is TGTGCCACCAGCAGAGATGGTCCAAGCGAGCAGTTCTTC. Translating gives CATSRDGPSEQFF.